This T cell receptor beta chain stems from a study of T cells in Graves' hyperthyroidism and ophthalmopathy. V lost 1 base, J lost 5 bases, and 9 bases lay in between. The CDR3 is 15 amino acids. CDR1 is ENHRY and CDR2 is SYGVKD in the germline V gene. Graves' hyperthyroidism was deemed stable absent ophthalmopathy progression within 18 months. Patients aged 18 to 65 had newly diagnosed hyperthyroidism lasting under 2 months. At least ten counts were recorded for this clonotype. TCR beta CDR3 regions were amplified from RNA transcripts. The primer set for the first-round RT-PCR of the TCR CDR3 was HTBI. One entry per CDR3 protein, called by TCRdb with MiXCR from the multiplex PCR reads. The data hold 80,000 to 100,000 distinct CDR3 sequences, with about 40% observed a single time.

The J gene is TRBJ1-6, the V gene TRBV10-3; possible D gene TRBD1, 6 bases. The receptor comes from a woman younger than 45 with Graves' hyperthyroidism. Specimen: peripheral blood or thyroid tissue (not recorded which). CDR3 bases: TGTGCCATCAGTGAGTACCGGGACAATAATTCACCCCTCCACTTT. Its translation is CAISEYRDNNSPLHF.